Sample share makes the clone carrying this TCR beta chain medium-sized. The antigen remains undetermined. TRB was amplified from around 250-460 ng of blood genomic DNA. These data are taken from a study of T and B cells in COVID-19 patients. General study findings and limits: Early severe-case samples and blood from mildly ill patients during symptoms were in short supply.

BIOMED2 TRB-A/B primer pools were used in multiplex TRB PCR. TCRdb recomputed calls from the multiplex PCR reads with MiXCR, one row per CDR3 protein. The sample includes under 20,000 distinct CDR3 sequences, under 35% of them seen just once. The receptor was derived from a human donor who had recovered from COVID-19. The sequencing sample was made of blood.

CDR3 region: CSVGTEAFF. In DNA, the CDR3 is TGCAGCGTTGGGACTGAAGCTTTCTTT. The V and J genes are TRBV29-1 and TRBJ1-1, with D unresolved. The V end lost 4 bases, the J end lost 5 bases, and 2 bases lay between the germline ends. Germline CDR1 SQVTM, CDR2 ANQGSEA. The CDR3 covers 9 residues.